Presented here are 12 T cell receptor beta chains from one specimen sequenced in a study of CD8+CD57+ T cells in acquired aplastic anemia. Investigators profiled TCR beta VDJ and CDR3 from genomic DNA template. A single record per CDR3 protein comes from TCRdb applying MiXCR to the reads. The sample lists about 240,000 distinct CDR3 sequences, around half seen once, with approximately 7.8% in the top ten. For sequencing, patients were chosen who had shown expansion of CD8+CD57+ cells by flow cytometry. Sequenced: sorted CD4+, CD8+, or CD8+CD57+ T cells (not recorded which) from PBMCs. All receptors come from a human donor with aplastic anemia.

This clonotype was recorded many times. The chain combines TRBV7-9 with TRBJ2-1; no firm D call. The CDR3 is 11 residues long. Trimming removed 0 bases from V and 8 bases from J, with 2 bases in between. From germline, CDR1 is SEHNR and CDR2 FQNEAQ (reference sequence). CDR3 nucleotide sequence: TGTGCCAGCAGCTTAGCGGATGAGCAGTTCTTC. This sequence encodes CASSLADEQFF.

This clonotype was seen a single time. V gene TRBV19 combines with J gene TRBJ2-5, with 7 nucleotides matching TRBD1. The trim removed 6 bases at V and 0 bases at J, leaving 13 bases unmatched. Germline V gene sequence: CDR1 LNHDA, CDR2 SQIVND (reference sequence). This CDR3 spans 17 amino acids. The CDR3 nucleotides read TGTGCCAGTAGCCGACAGGGTATTTGGGGCGACCAAGAGACCCAGTACTTC. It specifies CASSRQGIWGDQETQYF.

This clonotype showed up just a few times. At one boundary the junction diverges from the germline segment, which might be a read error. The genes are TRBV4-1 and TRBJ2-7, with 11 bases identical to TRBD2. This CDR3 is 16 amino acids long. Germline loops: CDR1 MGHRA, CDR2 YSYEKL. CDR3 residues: CASSQDQLLAGDELYF. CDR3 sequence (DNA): TGCGCCAGCAGCCAAGATCAGTTACTAGCGGGGGACGAGCTGTACTTC.

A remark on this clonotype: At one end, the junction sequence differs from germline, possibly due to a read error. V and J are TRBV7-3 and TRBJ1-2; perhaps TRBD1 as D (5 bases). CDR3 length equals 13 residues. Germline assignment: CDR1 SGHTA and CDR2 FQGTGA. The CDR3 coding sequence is TGTGCCAGCAGCTCGGCAGGGAGGGATGGCTGCACCTTC. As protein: CASSSAGRDGCTF.

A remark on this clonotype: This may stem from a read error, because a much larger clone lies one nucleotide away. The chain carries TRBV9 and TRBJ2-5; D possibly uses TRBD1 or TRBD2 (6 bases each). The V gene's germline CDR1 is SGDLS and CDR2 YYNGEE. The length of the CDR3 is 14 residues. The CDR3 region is CASSVEGGQETQHF. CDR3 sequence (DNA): TGTGCCAGCAGCGTAGAGGGGGGCCAAGAGACCCAGCACTTC.

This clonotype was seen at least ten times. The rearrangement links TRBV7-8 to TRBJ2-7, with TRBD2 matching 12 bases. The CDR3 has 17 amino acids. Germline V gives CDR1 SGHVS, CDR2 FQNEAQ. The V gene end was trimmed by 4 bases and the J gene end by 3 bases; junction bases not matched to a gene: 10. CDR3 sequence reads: CASSSGLAGILHYEQYF. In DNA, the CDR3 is TGTGCCAGCAGCTCCGGACTAGCGGGGATACTACACTACGAGCAGTACTTC.

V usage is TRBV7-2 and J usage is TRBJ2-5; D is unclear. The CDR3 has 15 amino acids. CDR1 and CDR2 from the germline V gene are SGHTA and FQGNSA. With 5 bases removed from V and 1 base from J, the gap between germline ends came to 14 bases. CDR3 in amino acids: CASSQDPGPQETQYF. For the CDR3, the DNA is TGTGCCAGCAGCCAAGATCCGGGCCCCCAAGAGACCCAGTACTTC.

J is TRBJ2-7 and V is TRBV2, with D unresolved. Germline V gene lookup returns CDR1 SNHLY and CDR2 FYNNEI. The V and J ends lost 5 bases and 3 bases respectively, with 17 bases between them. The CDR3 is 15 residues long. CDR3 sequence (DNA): TGTGCCAGCAGTTACCCGAGGCCCATGGGCTACGAGCAGTACGTC. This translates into CASSYPRPMGYEQYV.

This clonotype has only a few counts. CDR3 in DNA: TGTGCCAGCACCCCCGACAGGGAGGGGCACATGAACACTGAAGCTTTCTTT. It codes for CASTPDREGHMNTEAFF. The chain uses TRBV4-2 and TRBJ1-1, with 7 bases that match TRBD1. There are 17 residues in the CDR3. The junction had 14 bases not matched to a gene; V was cut back by 7 bases and J by 0 bases. CDR1 is LGHNA, CDR2 YNFKEQ, per germline.

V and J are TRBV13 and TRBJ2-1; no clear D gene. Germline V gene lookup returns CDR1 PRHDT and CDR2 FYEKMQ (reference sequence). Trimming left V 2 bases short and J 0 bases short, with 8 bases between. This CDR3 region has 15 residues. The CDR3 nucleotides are TGTGCCAGCAGCTTAAGTGGGGTCTCCTACAATGAGCAGTTCTTC. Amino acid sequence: CASSLSGVSYNEQFF.

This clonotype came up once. CDR3 nucleotides: TGTGCCATCAGTGGGACAGGGGGATTCTCTGAAGCTTTCTTT. Protein: CAISGTGGFSEAFF. The chain recombines TRBV10-3 with TRBJ1-1; 10 nucleotides line up with TRBD1. Germline CDR1 ENHRY, CDR2 SYGVKD. The V segment lost 4 bases and the J segment 6 bases; nucleotides outside the gene matches: 5. The CDR3 sequence is 14 residues long.

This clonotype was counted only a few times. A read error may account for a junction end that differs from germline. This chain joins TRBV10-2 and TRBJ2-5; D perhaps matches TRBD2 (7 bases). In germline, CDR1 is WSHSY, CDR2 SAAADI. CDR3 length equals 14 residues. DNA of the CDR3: TGCGCCAACAGTGAAGGGGGGGCGGGGGAGACCCAGTACTTC. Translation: CANSEGGAGETQYF.